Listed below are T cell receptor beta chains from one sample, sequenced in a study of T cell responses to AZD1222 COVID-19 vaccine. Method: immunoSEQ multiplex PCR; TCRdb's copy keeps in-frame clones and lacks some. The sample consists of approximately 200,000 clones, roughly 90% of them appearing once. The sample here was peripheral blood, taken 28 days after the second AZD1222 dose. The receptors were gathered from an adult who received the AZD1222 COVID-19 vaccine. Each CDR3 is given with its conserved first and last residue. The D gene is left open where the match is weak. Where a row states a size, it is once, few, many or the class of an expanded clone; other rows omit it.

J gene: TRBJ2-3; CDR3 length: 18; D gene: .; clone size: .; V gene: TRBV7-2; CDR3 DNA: TGTGCCAGCAGCTTAGGGACCGGGTTTTCAACATACGGGGATACGCAGTATTTT; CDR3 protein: CASSLGTGFSTYGDTQYF
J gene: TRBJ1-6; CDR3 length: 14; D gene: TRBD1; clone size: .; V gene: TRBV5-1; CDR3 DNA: TGCGCCAGCAGCTTGACAGGGGATAGTTCACCCCTCCACTTT; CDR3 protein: CASSLTGDSSPLHF
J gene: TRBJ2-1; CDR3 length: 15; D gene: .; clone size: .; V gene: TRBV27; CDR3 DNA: TGTGCCAGCAGTCCCTGGGGGGACTCCTACAATGAGCAGTTCTTC; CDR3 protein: CASSPWGDSYNEQFF
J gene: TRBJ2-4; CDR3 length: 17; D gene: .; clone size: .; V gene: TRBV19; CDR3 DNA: TGTGCCAGTAGTATGGGCGGGGCAGGCGTAGCCAAAAACATTCAGTACTTC; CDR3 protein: CASSMGGAGVAKNIQYF
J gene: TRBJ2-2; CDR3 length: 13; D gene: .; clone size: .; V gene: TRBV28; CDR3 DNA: TGTGCCAGCACCTCCAGCAACACCGGGGAGCTGTTTTTT; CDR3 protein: CASTSSNTGELFF
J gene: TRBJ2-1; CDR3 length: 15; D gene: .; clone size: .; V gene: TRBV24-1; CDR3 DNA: TGTGCCACCAGTGATGGGTCGGGGAGCTACAATGAGCAGTTCTTC; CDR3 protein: CATSDGSGSYNEQFF
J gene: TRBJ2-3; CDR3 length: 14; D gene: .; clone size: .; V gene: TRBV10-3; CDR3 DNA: TGTGCCATCAGTGAGTCGTTCTACGATGATACGCAGTATTTT; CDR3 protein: CAISESFYDDTQYF
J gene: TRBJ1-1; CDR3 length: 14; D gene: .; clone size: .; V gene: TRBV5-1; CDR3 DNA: TGCGCCAGCAGCTTTAGAGGTCTGAACACTGAAGCTTTCTTT; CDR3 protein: CASSFRGLNTEAFF
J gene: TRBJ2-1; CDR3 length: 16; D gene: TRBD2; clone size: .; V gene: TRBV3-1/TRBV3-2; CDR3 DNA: TGTGCCAGCAGCCTAACCCAGCGGGAGGGCCTGGGTGAGCAGTTCTTC; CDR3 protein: CASSLTQREGLGEQFF
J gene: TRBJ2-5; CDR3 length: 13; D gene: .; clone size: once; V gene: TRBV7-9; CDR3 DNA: TGTGCCAGCAGCCACAGGGCGCGAGAGACCCAGTACTTC; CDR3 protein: CASSHRARETQYF
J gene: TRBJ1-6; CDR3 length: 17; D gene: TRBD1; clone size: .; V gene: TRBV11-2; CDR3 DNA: TGTGCCAGCAGCTCGGGGACAGGGGCCCCGGCGAGTTCACCCCTCCACTTT; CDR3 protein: CASSSGTGAPASSPLHF
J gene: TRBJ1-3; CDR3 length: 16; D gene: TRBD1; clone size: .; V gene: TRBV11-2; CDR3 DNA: TGTGCCAGCAGCCTCGGGACAGGGAGTCCTGGAAACACCATATATTTT; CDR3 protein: CASSLGTGSPGNTIYF
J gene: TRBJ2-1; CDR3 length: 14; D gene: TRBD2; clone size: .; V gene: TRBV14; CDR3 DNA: TGTGCCAGCAGCCAAGATCTTCTAGCGGGCGGCCAGTTCTTC; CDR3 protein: CASSQDLLAGGQFF
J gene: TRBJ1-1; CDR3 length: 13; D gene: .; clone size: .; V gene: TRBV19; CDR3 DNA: TGTGCCAGTAGTATTGAGTGGAGTACTGAAGCTTTCTTT; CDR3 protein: CASSIEWSTEAFF
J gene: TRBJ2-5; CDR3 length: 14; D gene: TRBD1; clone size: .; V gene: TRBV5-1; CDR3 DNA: TGCGCCAGCAGCTCCGGACAGGGGGCAGAGACCCAGTACTTC; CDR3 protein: CASSSGQGAETQYF
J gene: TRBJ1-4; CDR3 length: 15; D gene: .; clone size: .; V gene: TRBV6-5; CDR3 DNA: TGTGCCAGCAAGGGCCTGACAGCCCACCCGGGAAAACTGTTTTTT; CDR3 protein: CASKGLTAHPGKLFF
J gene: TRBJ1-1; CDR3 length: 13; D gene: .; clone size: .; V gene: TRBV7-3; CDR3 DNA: TGTGCCAGCAGACAAACAGGAAACACTGAAGCTTTCTTT; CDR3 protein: CASRQTGNTEAFF
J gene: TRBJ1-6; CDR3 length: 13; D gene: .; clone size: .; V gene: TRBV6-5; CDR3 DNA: TGTGCCAGCAGAGACCACAGAGGACTTAACCTCCACTTT; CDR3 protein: CASRDHRGLNLHF
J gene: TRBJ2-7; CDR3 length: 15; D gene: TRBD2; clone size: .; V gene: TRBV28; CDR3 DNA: TGTGCCAGCAGTTCCTGGACTAGCGGGACCTACGAGCAGTACTTC; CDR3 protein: CASSSWTSGTYEQYF
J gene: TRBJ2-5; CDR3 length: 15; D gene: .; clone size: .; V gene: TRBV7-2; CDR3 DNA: TGTGCCAGCAGCCCCGTCGACAGTTCCGGGAAACCCCAGTACTTC; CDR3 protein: CASSPVDSSGKPQYF
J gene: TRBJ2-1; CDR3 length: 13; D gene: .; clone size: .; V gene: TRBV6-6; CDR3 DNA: TGTGCCAGCAGCCCCTCATACTACAATGAGCAGTTCTTC; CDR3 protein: CASSPSYYNEQFF
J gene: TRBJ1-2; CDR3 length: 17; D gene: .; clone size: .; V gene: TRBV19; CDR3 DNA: TGTGCCAGTAGTAGGGGCCAGGGCGGGTTGGCGGGCTATGGCTACACCTTC; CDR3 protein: CASSRGQGGLAGYGYTF
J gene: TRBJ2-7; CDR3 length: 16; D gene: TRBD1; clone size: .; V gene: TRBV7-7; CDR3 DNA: TGTGCTAGCAGCCCCACTCTGGACAGGGGGAGTTACGAGCAGTACTTC; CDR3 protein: CASSPTLDRGSYEQYF
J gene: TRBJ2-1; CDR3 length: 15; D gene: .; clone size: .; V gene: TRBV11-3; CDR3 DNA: TGTGCCAGCAGCCCCGGCGGGGGCGAGGACAATGAGCAGTTCTTC; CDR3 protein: CASSPGGGEDNEQFF
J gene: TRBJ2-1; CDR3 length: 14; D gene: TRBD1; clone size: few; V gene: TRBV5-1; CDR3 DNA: TGCGCCAGCAGCTCCGGACAGGGGAGGAATGAGCAGTTCTTC; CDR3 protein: CASSSGQGRNEQFF
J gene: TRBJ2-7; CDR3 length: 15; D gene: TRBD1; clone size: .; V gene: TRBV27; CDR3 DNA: TGTGCCAGCAGTTTAGTCACAGGGGGCTCCTACGAGCAGTACTTC; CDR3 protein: CASSLVTGGSYEQYF
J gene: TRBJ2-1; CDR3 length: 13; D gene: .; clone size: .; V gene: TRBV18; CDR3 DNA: TGTGCCAGCTCTCAAGGGCGCAACAATGAGCAGTTCTTC; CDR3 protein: CASSQGRNNEQFF
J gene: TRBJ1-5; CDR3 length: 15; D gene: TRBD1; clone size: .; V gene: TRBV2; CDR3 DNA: TGTGCCAGCAGGGTGGACAGGTCTTCGAGTCAGCCCCAGCATTTT; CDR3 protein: CASRVDRSSSQPQHF
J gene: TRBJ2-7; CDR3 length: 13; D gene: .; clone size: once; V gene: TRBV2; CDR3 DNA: TGTGCCAGCAGATGGGCAGGCCCCTCCGAGCAGTACTTC; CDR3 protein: CASRWAGPSEQYF
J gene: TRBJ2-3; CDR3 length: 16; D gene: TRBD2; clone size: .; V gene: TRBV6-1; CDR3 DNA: TGTGCCAGCAGTGAAGGGGACTACCCATACACAGATACGCAGTATTTT; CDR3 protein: CASSEGDYPYTDTQYF
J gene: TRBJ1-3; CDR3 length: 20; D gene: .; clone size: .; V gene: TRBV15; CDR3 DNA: TGTGCCACCAGCAGAGATCGTCAAACGGTGGGCCGGTTCTCTGGAAACACCATATATTTT; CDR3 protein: CATSRDRQTVGRFSGNTIYF
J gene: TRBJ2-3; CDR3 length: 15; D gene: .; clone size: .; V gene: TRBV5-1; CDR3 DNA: TGCGCCAGCAGCTTGGTGGCGGGGAGCACAGATACGCAGTATTTT; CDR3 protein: CASSLVAGSTDTQYF
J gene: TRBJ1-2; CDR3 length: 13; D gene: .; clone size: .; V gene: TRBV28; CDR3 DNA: TGTGCCAGCAGCCCTTCTTTCGGGTATGGCTACACCTTC; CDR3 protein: CASSPSFGYGYTF